This T cell receptor beta chain came from a study of tumor-infiltrating lymphocytes in localized non-small cell lung cancer. Whole-study context: Several tumor histologies, both smoking statuses, and some post-neoadjuvant chemotherapy samples were included. Resected tumor was paired with non-adjacent uninvolved lung from the same patient.

The study's findings and limits: Not all patients were TCR sequenced, owing to tissue quantity. Tumor T-cell fraction from TCR sequencing was not associated with recurrence-free survival (p = 0.61).

V lost 3 bases and J 8 bases, leaving 16 bases between the germline ends. Germline assignment: CDR1 SGHTA and CDR2 FQGNSA. The CDR3 consists of 14 residues. The assay was immunoSEQ multiplex PCR, and TCRdb's table has in-frame clones only and misses some. Here the sample spans over 10,000 clones, roughly 67% being singletons. Worth noting for this clone: What it binds is not known.

The chain is built from TRBV7-2 and TRBJ1-2; D remains ambiguous. The sequence was collected from a human donor with non-small cell lung cancer. The source material was lung tumor tissue. Here the CDR3 reads CASSFVPSGRGYTF. In nucleotides, the CDR3 is TGTGCCAGCAGCTTCGTTCCTTCCGGCAGGGGCTACACCTTC.